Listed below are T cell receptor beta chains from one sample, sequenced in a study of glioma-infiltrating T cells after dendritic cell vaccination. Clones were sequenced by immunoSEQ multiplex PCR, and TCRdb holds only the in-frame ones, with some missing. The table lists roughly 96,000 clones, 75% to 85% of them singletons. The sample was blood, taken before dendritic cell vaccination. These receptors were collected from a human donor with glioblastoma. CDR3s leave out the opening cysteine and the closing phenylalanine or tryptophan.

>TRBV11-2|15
ASSLDPSGGATDTQY
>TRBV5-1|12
ASSFGTGFEKLF
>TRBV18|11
ASSPRRGYEQY
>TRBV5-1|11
ASSSRFGDTQY
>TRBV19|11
ATARDSISPLH
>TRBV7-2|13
ASSLVGLVSETQY
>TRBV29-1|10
SVDQGDYGYT
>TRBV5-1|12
ASSLAQNNEKLF
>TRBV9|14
ASSVSGSGWSTEAF
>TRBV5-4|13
ASSLRQASMDTQY
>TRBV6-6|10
ASSYGGSEAF
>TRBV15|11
ATSLGRVYEQY
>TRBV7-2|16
ASSQGLAGGLLRNEQF
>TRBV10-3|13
AISGLAGVGGELF
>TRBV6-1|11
ASSDRKNTEAF
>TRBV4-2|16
ASSQQSRRDRAQETQY
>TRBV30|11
AWSAGFTYEQY
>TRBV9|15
ASSVSVGRAMGETQY
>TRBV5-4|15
ASSLGGTSGGAETQY
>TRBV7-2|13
ASSSQQDRKYEQY
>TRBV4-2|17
ASSQEWDRGGADKETQY
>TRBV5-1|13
ASSWGGQGMYEQY
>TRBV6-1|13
ASSKTALANYGYT
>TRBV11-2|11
ASSPWRGETQY
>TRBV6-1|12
ASSEIGTGKGYT
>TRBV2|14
ASSELSTSGGAGRY
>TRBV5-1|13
ASSLGGLRGDEQY
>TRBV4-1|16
ASSQAGTSGGAVGEQF
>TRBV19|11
ASSTDRQGEQF
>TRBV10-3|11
AIRLTGINEQY